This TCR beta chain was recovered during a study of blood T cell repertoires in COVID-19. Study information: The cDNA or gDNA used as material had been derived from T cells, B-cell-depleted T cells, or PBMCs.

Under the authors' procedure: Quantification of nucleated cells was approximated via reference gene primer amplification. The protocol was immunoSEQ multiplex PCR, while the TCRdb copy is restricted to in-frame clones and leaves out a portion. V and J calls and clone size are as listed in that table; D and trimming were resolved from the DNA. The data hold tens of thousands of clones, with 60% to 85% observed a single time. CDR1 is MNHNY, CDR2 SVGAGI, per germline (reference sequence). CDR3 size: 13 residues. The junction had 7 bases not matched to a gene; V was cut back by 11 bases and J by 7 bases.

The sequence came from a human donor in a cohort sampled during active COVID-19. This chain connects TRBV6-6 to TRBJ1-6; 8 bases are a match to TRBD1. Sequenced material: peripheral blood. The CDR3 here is CAVRQGPNSPLHF. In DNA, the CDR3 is TGTGCCGTCCGACAGGGGCCCAATTCACCCCTCCACTTT.